These T cell receptor beta chains were read from a single sample in a study of blood T cells in healthy people across ages. Via MiXCR, TCRdb re-called the 5' RACE reads, giving one row per CDR3 protein. In the table there are about 1 million distinct CDR3 sequences, 40% to 55% of which are singletons. Sequenced: blood. These receptors all stem from a woman aged 60-75 years in good health. The CDR3 runs from the conserved cysteine through the conserved F or W. D genes are given only for firm matches. For some rows the clone size is stated as once, few or many, or as a class when expanded; others skip it.

TRBV20-1	-	few	TRBJ2-3	TGCAGTGCTAGAGATCGCCGGGAGTCGTCTGATACGCAGTATTTT	CSARDRRESSDTQYF
TRBV14	-	few	TRBJ2-7	TGTGCCAGCAGCCAAGAAATCGGGCCGCAGCTTTACGAGCAGTACTTC	CASSQEIGPQLYEQYF
TRBV7-3	TRBD1	-	TRBJ1-1	TGTGCCAGCAGCCCACGGACAGGGGATACCACTGAAGCTTTCTTT	CASSPRTGDTTEAFF
TRBV20-1	TRBD2	-	TRBJ2-1	TGCAGTGCCCCCCTCGGGACTAGCGGGTACAATGAGCAGTTCTTC	CSAPLGTSGYNEQFF
TRBV20-1	TRBD2	-	TRBJ2-5	TGCAGTGCTACGCGGGCGGGAGGGTTTGGTGAGACCCAGTACTTC	CSATRAGGFGETQYF
TRBV6-1	TRBD2	-	TRBJ2-7	TGTGCCAGCCGCACTAGCGGAGCCAACTACGAGCAGTACTTC	CASRTSGANYEQYF
TRBV6-1	TRBD2	-	TRBJ2-5	TGTGCCAGCAGTGCCGATCTAGCGGGAGGTTCGAGTGCGCAGTACTTC	CASSADLAGGSSAQYF
TRBV6-5	-	-	TRBJ2-3	TGTGCCAGCAGAACCTGGGGCACCACAGATACGCAGTATTTT	CASRTWGTTDTQYF
TRBV3-1	-	-	TRBJ2-7	TGTGCCAGCAGCCAAGATCATTATGGGCTCACCGAGCAGTACTTC	CASSQDHYGLTEQYF
TRBV5-1	TRBD1	many	TRBJ2-5	TGCGCCAGCAGCCTGACAGGGGGCGCAGAGACCCAGTACTTC	CASSLTGGAETQYF
TRBV15	TRBD2	-	TRBJ2-1	TGTGCCACCAGCAGAGATCACAGCGGGGGGCGGGGTGAGCAGTTCTTC	CATSRDHSGGRGEQFF
TRBV7-9	TRBD1	few	TRBJ1-4	TGTGCCAGCAGCTTAGGGCCGGCGGGACAGGAAGAAAAACTGTTTTTT	CASSLGPAGQEEKLFF
TRBV5-6	-	-	TRBJ2-1	TGTGCCAGCAGCCCACTGCCCGGCGGTTACAATGAGCAGTTCTTC	CASSPLPGGYNEQFF
TRBV28	-	-	TRBJ1-2	TGTGCCAGCAGTTCCCCCGCAGGGTATCATGGCTACACCTTC	CASSSPAGYHGYTF
TRBV13	-	-	TRBJ2-3	TGTGCCAGCAGCCTTAAGGAGATAGATACGCAGTATTTT	CASSLKEIDTQYF
TRBV2	-	-	TRBJ2-4	TGTGCCAGCGGGCAGGGGGGTTCGGTAGCCAAAAACATTCAGTACTTC	CASGQGGSVAKNIQYF
TRBV6-2/TRBV6-3	-	-	TRBJ2-1	TGTGCCAGCAGTTACCCTCAAGCGACAACCAACTACTACAATGAGCAGTTCTTC	CASSYPQATTNYYNEQFF
TRBV5-1	-	-	TRBJ2-1	TGCGCCAGCAGCTTGGGTTCGGGTAGTTGGGAGCAGTTCTTC	CASSLGSGSWEQFF
TRBV24-1	-	-	TRBJ2-5	TGTGCCACCAGTGGGTTTTTAGCGGAGGACCCCTATCAAGAGACCCAGTACTTC	CATSGFLAEDPYQETQYF
TRBV29-1	-	few	TRBJ2-7	TGCAGCGTTGACATCTACGAGCAGTACTTC	CSVDIYEQYF
TRBV25-1	-	many	TRBJ2-4	TGTGCCAGCAGTAGGAGCAGCATTCAGTACTTC	CASSRSSIQYF
TRBV27	-	-	TRBJ2-1	TGTGCCAGCACCTGGACAGCCTACTCCTACAATGAGCAGTTCTTC	CASTWTAYSYNEQFF
TRBV11-2	TRBD2	-	TRBJ2-1	TGTGCCAGCAGCTCGAGGACTAGCGGGAGGTACTATGAGCGGTTCTTC	CASSSRTSGRYYERFF
TRBV6-1	TRBD2	-	TRBJ2-7	TGTGCCAGCAGTGCTTACTTGAAACTAGCGGGAGGCTACGAGCAGTACTTC	CASSAYLKLAGGYEQYF
TRBV20-1	TRBD2	-	TRBJ2-7	TGCAGTGCTTATCCACGGGGAGGGAGCTCCTACGAGCAGTACTTC	CSAYPRGGSSYEQYF
TRBV20-1	-	-	TRBJ2-7	TGCAGTGCTGGCCGGGACGGATTATACGAGCAGTACTTC	CSAGRDGLYEQYF
TRBV19	-	-	TRBJ1-2	TGTGCCAGTAGTATAAGTACACTCTATGGCTACACCTTC	CASSISTLYGYTF
TRBV13	TRBD1	few	TRBJ2-4	TGTGCCAGCAGCTCCCGGGACAGCCTAGCCAAAAACATTCAGTACTTC	CASSSRDSLAKNIQYF
TRBV20-1	-	few	TRBJ2-7	TGCAGTGCTAGATCCGGGACAACCTACGAGCAGTACTTC	CSARSGTTYEQYF
TRBV20-1	TRBD1	-	TRBJ1-4	TGCAGTGCTAGAGGGTTGGGACAGGGGCCTGAAAAACTGTTTTTT	CSARGLGQGPEKLFF
TRBV27	-	few	TRBJ2-4	TGTGCCAGCAGTCCGGACAGGGCGCGGGGGGCCATTCAGTACTTC	CASSPDRARGAIQYF
TRBV28	TRBD1	-	TRBJ2-5	TGTGCCAGCAGTTTATTGGACAGGGGACAAGAGACCCAGTACTTC	CASSLLDRGQETQYF
TRBV12-3/TRBV12-4	TRBD1	-	TRBJ1-2	TGTGCCAGCACCCCAGGGGGAACGAACTATGGCTACACCTTC	CASTPGGTNYGYTF